A selection of T cell receptor beta chains follows, all from one sample in a study of T cell repertoires in cytomegalovirus infection. In TCRdb, the reads were re-called with MiXCR into one record per CDR3 protein. In the table there are hundreds of thousands of distinct CDR3 sequences, less than 25% of which are singletons. Material for sequencing was CD8+ T cells from PBMCs. The origin of the receptors is a human donor in good health (CMV status not recorded). Some clones in this sample may be carry-over from other donors' samples. Each CDR3 is given with its conserved first and last residue. The order of the fields is CDR3 protein, CDR3 DNA, D gene, clone size, V gene, J gene. The D gene is left open where the match is weak. The size of a clone is reported for some rows only, either as once, few or many, or as a class for expanded clones.

CDR3aa: CASRDPGANGNTIYF; CDR3nt: TGTGCCAGCAGAGACCCAGGGGCTAATGGAAACACCATATATTTT; d_gene: NA; abundance: many; v_gene: TRBV4-2; j_gene: TRBJ1-3
CDR3aa: CATSRDEQGAEQYF; CDR3nt: TGTGCCACCAGCAGAGATGAACAGGGGGCCGAGCAGTACTTC; d_gene: TRBD1; abundance: few; v_gene: TRBV15; j_gene: TRBJ2-7
CDR3aa: CASSQSRDTAYEQYF; CDR3nt: TGTGCCAGCAGCCAATCTCGGGACACTGCCTACGAGCAGTACTTC; d_gene: NA; abundance: once; v_gene: TRBV4-2; j_gene: TRBJ2-7
CDR3aa: CATQATVSGNTIYF; CDR3nt: TGTGCCACCCAGGCAACGGTATCTGGAAACACCATATATTTT; d_gene: NA; abundance: few; v_gene: TRBV15; j_gene: TRBJ1-3
CDR3aa: CASKPSGTGSTGELFF; CDR3nt: TGTGCCAGCAAACCCTCCGGGACAGGATCCACCGGGGAGCTGTTTTTT; d_gene: TRBD1; abundance: many; v_gene: TRBV7-9; j_gene: TRBJ2-2
CDR3aa: CASSGRALRPLPF; CDR3nt: TGTGCCAGCAGCGGTCGTGCCTTGCGGCCCCTTCCTTTC; d_gene: NA; abundance: NA; v_gene: TRBV5-6; j_gene: TRBJ2-1
CDR3aa: CASSALAGGIQETQYF; CDR3nt: TGTGCCAGCAGCGCACTAGCGGGCGGCATACAAGAGACCCAGTACTTC; d_gene: TRBD2; abundance: many; v_gene: TRBV7-2; j_gene: TRBJ2-5
CDR3aa: CASSLGVRRSTGELFF; CDR3nt: TGTGCCAGCAGCCTAGGGGTCAGGCGATCCACCGGGGAGCTGTTTTTT; d_gene: NA; abundance: few; v_gene: TRBV7-9; j_gene: TRBJ2-2
CDR3aa: CASSLNSGGADEQFF; CDR3nt: TGTGCCAGCAGCTTAAACAGCGGGGGGGCCGATGAGCAGTTCTTC; d_gene: TRBD2; abundance: many; v_gene: TRBV7-6; j_gene: TRBJ2-1
CDR3aa: CASSLPPGWNTEAFF; CDR3nt: TGTGCCAGCAGCTTACCGCCTGGGTGGAACACTGAAGCTTTCTTT; d_gene: NA; abundance: few; v_gene: TRBV7-8; j_gene: TRBJ1-1
CDR3aa: CASSISRVGNEQYF; CDR3nt: TGTGCCAGCAGTATTTCCAGGGTGGGGAACGAGCAGTACTTC; d_gene: NA; abundance: few; v_gene: TRBV25-1; j_gene: TRBJ2-7
CDR3aa: CASSVNARNTEAFF; CDR3nt: TGTGCCAGCAGCGTAAATGCCAGGAACACTGAAGCTTTCTTT; d_gene: NA; abundance: few; v_gene: TRBV11-2; j_gene: TRBJ1-1
CDR3aa: CASSFGTYEQYF; CDR3nt: TGTGCCAGCAGTTTCGGAACCTACGAGCAGTACTTC; d_gene: NA; abundance: many; v_gene: TRBV7-2; j_gene: TRBJ2-7
CDR3aa: CSVKDTRGAKNIQYF; CDR3nt: TGCAGCGTTAAAGATACGAGGGGAGCCAAAAACATTCAGTACTTC; d_gene: NA; abundance: NA; v_gene: TRBV29-1; j_gene: TRBJ2-4
CDR3aa: CSATRQGTGLYNEQFF; CDR3nt: TGCAGTGCCACCCGCCAAGGGACAGGACTATACAATGAGCAGTTCTTC; d_gene: TRBD1; abundance: many; v_gene: TRBV20-1; j_gene: TRBJ2-1
CDR3aa: CAIQTGTGYNEQFF; CDR3nt: TGTGCCATACAGACCGGGACAGGGTACAATGAGCAGTTCTTC; d_gene: TRBD1; abundance: NA; v_gene: TRBV27; j_gene: TRBJ2-1
CDR3aa: CASSLGAGGTYEQYF; CDR3nt: TGTGCCAGCAGCTTAGGGGCAGGGGGGACCTACGAGCAGTACTTC; d_gene: NA; abundance: NA; v_gene: TRBV13; j_gene: TRBJ2-7
CDR3aa: CASSYTGQRSGNTIYF; CDR3nt: TGTGCCAGCAGCTATACGGGACAACGCTCTGGAAACACCATATATTTT; d_gene: NA; abundance: NA; v_gene: TRBV6-2/TRBV6-3; j_gene: TRBJ1-3
CDR3aa: CASGDGGRADTQYF; CDR3nt: TGTGCCAGCGGTGATGGGGGGCGTGCAGATACGCAGTATTTT; d_gene: NA; abundance: NA; v_gene: TRBV2; j_gene: TRBJ2-3
CDR3aa: CASSLVNPRGTGELFF; CDR3nt: TGTGCCAGCAGCTTAGTCAACCCTCGGGGCACCGGGGAGCTGTTTTTT; d_gene: NA; abundance: few; v_gene: TRBV7-3; j_gene: TRBJ2-2
CDR3aa: CASSQDQGEVSEQFF; CDR3nt: TGCGCCAGCAGCCAAGATCAGGGGGAGGTTAGTGAGCAGTTCTTC; d_gene: NA; abundance: many; v_gene: TRBV4-1; j_gene: TRBJ2-1
CDR3aa: CASSSEGLYGYTF; CDR3nt: TGTGCCAGCAGCTCCGAGGGTCTTTATGGCTACACCTTC; d_gene: NA; abundance: many; v_gene: TRBV7-3; j_gene: TRBJ1-2
CDR3aa: CASSTQGVRTEAFF; CDR3nt: TGTGCCAGCAGTACTCAGGGGGTACGCACTGAAGCTTTCTTT; d_gene: TRBD1; abundance: many; v_gene: TRBV6-5; j_gene: TRBJ1-1
CDR3aa: CAIRGPGTGVGEQYF; CDR3nt: TGTGCCATCAGGGGGCCGGGGACAGGGGTAGGCGAGCAGTACTTC; d_gene: TRBD1; abundance: NA; v_gene: TRBV10-3; j_gene: TRBJ2-7
CDR3aa: CSAATGGEFSSTDTQYF; CDR3nt: TGCAGTGCCGCGACAGGGGGCGAGTTTTCTAGCACAGATACGCAGTATTTT; d_gene: TRBD1; abundance: NA; v_gene: TRBV20-1; j_gene: TRBJ2-3
CDR3aa: CASKGEANTGELFF; CDR3nt: TGTGCCAGCAAGGGGGAGGCGAACACCGGGGAGCTGTTTTTT; d_gene: NA; abundance: few; v_gene: TRBV28; j_gene: TRBJ2-2
CDR3aa: CSVGGDSAKNIQYF; CDR3nt: TGCAGCGTAGGGGGGGACAGCGCCAAAAACATTCAGTACTTC; d_gene: NA; abundance: NA; v_gene: TRBV29-1; j_gene: TRBJ2-4